The rows below give T cell receptor beta chains drawn from one sample of a study of CD4 T cell repertoires in COVID-19. Method: immunoSEQ multiplex PCR; TCRdb's copy keeps in-frame clones and lacks some. The sample holds about 75,000 clones; around four fifths are singletons and the top ten take 0.5% to 0.6%. The starting material was CD4+ T cells from peripheral blood, obtained after recovery from COVID-19. The source of these receptors is a human donor who had COVID-19. The CDR3 runs from the conserved cysteine through the conserved F or W. A D gene is named only where the DNA matches it firmly. Clone size is given for some rows only: seen once, a few or many times, or a class if the clone is expanded.

cdr3_aa cdr3_nt clone_size j_call v_call d_call
CASSLEEDQPQHF TGTGCCAGCAGCCTCGAAGAGGATCAGCCCCAGCATTTT - TRBJ1-5 TRBV6-4 -
CARSPRDGNQPQHF TGTGCCAGAAGCCCACGGGATGGCAATCAGCCCCAGCATTTT once TRBJ1-5 TRBV5-3 -
CASSPGTSGYNEQFF TGTGCCAGCAGCCCCGGGACTAGCGGATACAATGAGCAGTTCTTC few TRBJ2-1 TRBV3-1/TRBV3-2 TRBD2
CASEAGDRVDTGELFF TGCGCCAGCGAAGCCGGGGACAGGGTGGACACCGGGGAGCTGTTTTTT - TRBJ2-2 TRBV10-1 TRBD1
CASSFGTSGEKLFF TGTGCCAGCAGCTTCGGGACCAGCGGGGAAAAACTGTTTTTT - TRBJ1-4 TRBV9 -
CASSEGLQPLFF TGTGCCAGCAGTGAAGGACTACAGCCACTGTTTTTT - TRBJ1-4 TRBV2 -
CASRDTGGSTDTQYF TGTGCCAGCAGAGACACAGGGGGATCCACAGATACGCAGTATTTT - TRBJ2-3 TRBV6-5 TRBD1
CASSPLYEQFF TGTGCCAGCAGCCCTCTGTATGAGCAGTTCTTC - TRBJ2-1 TRBV28 -
CASSLVRGGDTDTQYF TGTGCCAGCAGCTTAGTTCGCGGGGGTGACACAGATACGCAGTATTTT - TRBJ2-3 TRBV7-9 TRBD2
CASTEAGTGDTEAFF TGCGCCAGCACCGAGGCTGGGACAGGGGACACTGAAGCTTTCTTT - TRBJ1-1 TRBV5-1 TRBD1
CASSYTSGRFYNEQFF TGTGCCAGCAGCTATACTAGCGGGAGGTTCTACAATGAGCAGTTCTTC few TRBJ2-1 TRBV6-2/TRBV6-3 TRBD2
CASAGTQETQYF TGTGCCAGCGCAGGAACTCAAGAGACCCAGTACTTC - TRBJ2-5 TRBV6-5 -
CASSLEGQGDYNEQFF TGCGCCAGCAGCTTGGAGGGACAGGGGGACTACAATGAGCAGTTCTTC few TRBJ2-1 TRBV5-1 TRBD1
CASSLRESFAQYF TGCGCCAGCAGCTTGCGGGAGTCCTTTGCGCAGTATTTT - TRBJ2-3 TRBV5-1 -
CASSYGRDTYNSPLHF TGTGCCAGCAGTTACGGGAGGGACACATATAATTCACCCCTCCACTTT - TRBJ1-6 TRBV6-5 -
CASSLRGPNEKLFF TGTGCCAGCAGTCTAAGGGGACCTAATGAAAAACTGTTTTTT few TRBJ1-4 TRBV7-6 -
CASSLPGGEYEQYF TGTGCCAGCAGCTTACCCGGGGGCGAATACGAGCAGTACTTC - TRBJ2-7 TRBV13 -
CASNQRFSNQPQHF TGTGCCAGCAACCAGAGATTTAGCAATCAGCCCCAGCATTTT - TRBJ1-5 TRBV2 -
CASSLVNYGYTF TGTGCCAGCAGTTTAGTTAACTATGGCTACACCTTC - TRBJ1-2 TRBV12-3/TRBV12-4 -
CASSYPGVNEQFF TGTGCCAGCAGTTACCCAGGGGTCAATGAGCAGTTCTTC few TRBJ2-1 TRBV6-5 -
CASSPGGGPNQPQHF TGTGCCAGCAGCCCAGGAGGGGGGCCTAATCAGCCCCAGCATTTT - TRBJ1-5 TRBV27 -